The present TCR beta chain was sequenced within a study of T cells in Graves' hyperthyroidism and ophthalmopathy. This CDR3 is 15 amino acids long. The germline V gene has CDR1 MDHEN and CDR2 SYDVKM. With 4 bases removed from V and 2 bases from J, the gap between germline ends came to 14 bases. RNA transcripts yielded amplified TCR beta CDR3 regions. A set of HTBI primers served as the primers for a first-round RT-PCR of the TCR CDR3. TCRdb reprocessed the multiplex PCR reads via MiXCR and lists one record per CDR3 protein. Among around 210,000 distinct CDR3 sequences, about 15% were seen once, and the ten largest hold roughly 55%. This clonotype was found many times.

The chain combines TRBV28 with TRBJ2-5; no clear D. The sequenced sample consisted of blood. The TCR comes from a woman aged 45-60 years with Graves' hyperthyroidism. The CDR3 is CASSSNTAYQETQYF. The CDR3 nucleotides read TGTGCCAGCAGTTCCAACACAGCGTATCAAGAGACCCAGTACTTC.